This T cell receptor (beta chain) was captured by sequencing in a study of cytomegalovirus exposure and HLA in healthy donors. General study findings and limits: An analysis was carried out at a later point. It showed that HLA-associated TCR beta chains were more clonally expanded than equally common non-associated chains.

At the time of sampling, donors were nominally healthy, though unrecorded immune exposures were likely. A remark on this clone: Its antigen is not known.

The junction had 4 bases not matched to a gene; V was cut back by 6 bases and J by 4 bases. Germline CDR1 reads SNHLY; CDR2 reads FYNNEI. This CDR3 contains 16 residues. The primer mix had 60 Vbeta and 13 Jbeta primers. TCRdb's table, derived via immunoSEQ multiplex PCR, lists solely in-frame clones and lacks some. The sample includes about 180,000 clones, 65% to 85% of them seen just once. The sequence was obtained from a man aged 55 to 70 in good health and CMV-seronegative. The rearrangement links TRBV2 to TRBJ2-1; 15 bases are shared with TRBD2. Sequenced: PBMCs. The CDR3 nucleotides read TGTGCCAGCAGGACCGGGACTAGCGGGGGGTACAATGAGCAGTTCTTC. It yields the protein CASRTGTSGGYNEQFF.